The entry below gives a single T cell receptor (beta chain) sequence along with its context. Antigen unknown. Looked up from germline, CDR1 is SGHVS and CDR2 is FNYEAQ. Trimming pared 0 bases from V and 6 bases from J, leaving 8 bases between. This CDR3 is 14 amino acids long. TCRdb's table, derived via immunoSEQ multiplex PCR, lists solely in-frame clones and lacks some. The sample has roughly 40,000 clones; about 86% are singletons. The source of the sample is a study of T cells in localized non-small cell lung cancer. Study conclusions and caveats: Uninvolved nearby lung showed the greatest T cell clonality, exceeding that found in tumor. A denser population of T cells in blood accompanied longer overall survival. Appearances in adjacent lung were noted for a median 57 of the top 100 tumor clones.

Source: peripheral blood mononuclear cells, taken before any cancer treatment. The TCR was taken from a male donor older than 55 with stage II lung adenocarcinoma. The rearrangement uses TRBV7-6 and TRBJ2-2, with D perhaps TRBD1 (5 bases). CDR3 DNA sequence: TGTGCCAGCAGCTTAGCGGGGCCCCCCGGGGAGCTGTTTTTT. Translating it yields CASSLAGPPGELFF. Filled out from reference TRBV7-6 and TRBJ2-2, the complete variable domain reads GAGVSQSPRYKVTKRGQDVALRCDPISGHVSLYWYRQALGQGPEFLTYFNYEAQQDKSGLPNDRFSAERPEGSISTLTIQRTEQRDSAMYRCASSLAGPPGELFFGEGSRLTVL.